This T cell receptor (beta chain) comes out of a study of blood T cell repertoires in COVID-19. Study information: Samples representing acute and convalescent COVID-19 were sourced from the United States, Italy and Spain.

From germline, CDR1 is MNHEY and CDR2 SMNVEV (reference sequence). The V segment lost 4 bases and the J segment 0 bases; nucleotides outside the gene matches: 2. The CDR3 loop spans 15 amino acids. A single count supports this clone. Libraries were prepared by immunoSEQ multiplex PCR; TCRdb keeps only in-frame clonotypes and omits some of them. The repertoire holds roughly 520,000 clones, with 88% as singletons. Those who participated ranged in age from roughly 18 to 89 years and resided in roughly 26 US areas. Cohorts were determined from participant-reported clinical history. Sequencing used PBMCs or T cells enriched from blood (not recorded which). The gene calls are TRBV27 and TRBJ1-5; 8 bases map to TRBD1. The receptor's source is a woman in her 40s who had recovered from COVID-19. CDR3 nucleotide sequence: TGTGCCAGCAGTTCAGGGGGCTTTAGCAATCAGCCCCAGCATTTT. This gives the protein CASSSGGFSNQPQHF.